This TCR beta chain was identified in a study of blood T cell repertoires in COVID-19. Study as a whole: From T cells, B-cell-depleted T cells, or PBMCs came the material, which was cDNA or gDNA.

The junction had 6 bases not matched to a gene; V was cut back by 1 base and J by 6 bases. The V gene's germline CDR1 is SEHNR and CDR2 FQNEAQ (reference sequence). The CDR3 totals 15 residues. In the study's own analysis: Amplification of reference gene primers provided the estimated nucleated cell counts. Only in-frame clones appear in the TCRdb table, and some are missing; sequencing was by immunoSEQ multiplex PCR. Clone size and V and J calls were adopted from that table, with D and trimming inferred from the DNA. Of roughly 54,000 clones in the sample, around 93% were seen once. This sequence originates from an older woman with active or convalescent COVID-19. Sequenced material: peripheral blood. The chain uses TRBV7-9 and TRBJ2-5, with TRBD1 matching 9 bases. This chain's CDR3 is CASSLGSGQGQTQYF. The CDR3 DNA reads as TGTGCCAGCAGCTTAGGATCGGGACAGGGTCAGACCCAGTACTTC.